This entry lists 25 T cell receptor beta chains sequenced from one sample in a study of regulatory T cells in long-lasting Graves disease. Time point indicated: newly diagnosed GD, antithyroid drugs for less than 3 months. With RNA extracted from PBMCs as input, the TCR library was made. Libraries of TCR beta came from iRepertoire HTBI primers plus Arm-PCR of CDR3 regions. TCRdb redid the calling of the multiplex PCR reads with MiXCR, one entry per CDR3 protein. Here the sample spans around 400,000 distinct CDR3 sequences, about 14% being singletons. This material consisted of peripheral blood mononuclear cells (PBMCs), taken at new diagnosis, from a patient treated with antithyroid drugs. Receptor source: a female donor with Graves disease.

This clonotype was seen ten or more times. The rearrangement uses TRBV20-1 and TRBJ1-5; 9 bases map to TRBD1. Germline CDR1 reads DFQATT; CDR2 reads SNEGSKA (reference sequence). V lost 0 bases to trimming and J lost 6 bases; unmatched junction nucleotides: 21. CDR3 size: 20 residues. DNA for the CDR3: TGCAGTGCTAGAGATTCGACCCAGGACCGGGACAGGGTTTTTGGTCAGCCCCAGCATTTT. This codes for CSARDSTQDRDRVFGQPQHF.

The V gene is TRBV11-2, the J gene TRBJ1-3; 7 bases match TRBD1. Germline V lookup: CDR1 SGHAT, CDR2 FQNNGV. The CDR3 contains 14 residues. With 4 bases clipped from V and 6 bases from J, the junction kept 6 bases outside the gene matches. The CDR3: CASSSRDRPNTIYF. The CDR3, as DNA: TGTGCCAGCAGCTCAAGGGACAGACCAAACACCATATATTTT.

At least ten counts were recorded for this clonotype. DNA for the CDR3: TGTGCCAGCAGCTTACGACTAGCCGATTACGAGCAGTACTTC. Its translation: CASSLRLADYEQYF. This rearrangement joins TRBV7-2 to TRBJ2-7, with TRBD2 matching over 7 bases. The V gene's germline CDR1 is SGHTA and CDR2 FQGNSA. CDR3 size: 14 residues. Trimming at V came to 2 bases and at J to 4 bases, leaving 5 bases not matched to a gene.

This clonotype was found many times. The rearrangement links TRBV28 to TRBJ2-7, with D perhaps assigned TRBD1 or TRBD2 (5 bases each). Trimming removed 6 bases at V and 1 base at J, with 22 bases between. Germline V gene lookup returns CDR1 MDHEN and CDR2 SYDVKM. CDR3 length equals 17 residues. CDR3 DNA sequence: TGTGCCAGCAGGCTGGACACGAGGGGTCGGCGGTCCTACGAGCAGTACTTC. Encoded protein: CASRLDTRGRRSYEQYF.

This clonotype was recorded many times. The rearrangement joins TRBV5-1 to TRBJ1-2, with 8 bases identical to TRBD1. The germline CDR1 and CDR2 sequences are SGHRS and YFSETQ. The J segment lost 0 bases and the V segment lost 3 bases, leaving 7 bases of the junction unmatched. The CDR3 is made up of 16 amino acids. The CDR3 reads CASSSQTGQANYGYTF. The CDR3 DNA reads TGCGCCAGCAGCTCACAAACGGGACAGGCTAACTATGGCTACACCTTC.

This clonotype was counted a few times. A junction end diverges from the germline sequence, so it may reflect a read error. This CDR3 is CASSFSYAINEKLLF. The CDR3 bases are TGTGCCAGCAGCTTTTCGTACGCAATTAATGAAAAACTGCTTTTT. This chain uses TRBV7-9 with TRBJ1-4; D gene uncertain. The germline V gene has CDR1 SEHNR and CDR2 FQNEAQ (reference sequence). The CDR3 extends over 15 amino acids.

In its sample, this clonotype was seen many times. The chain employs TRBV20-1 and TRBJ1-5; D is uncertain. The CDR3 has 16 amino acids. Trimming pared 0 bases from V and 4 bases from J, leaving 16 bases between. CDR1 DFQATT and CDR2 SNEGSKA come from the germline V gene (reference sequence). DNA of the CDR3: TGCAGTGCTAGAGATAGGCAGTTAGGGTTAAATCAGCCCCAGCATTTT. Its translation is CSARDRQLGLNQPQHF.

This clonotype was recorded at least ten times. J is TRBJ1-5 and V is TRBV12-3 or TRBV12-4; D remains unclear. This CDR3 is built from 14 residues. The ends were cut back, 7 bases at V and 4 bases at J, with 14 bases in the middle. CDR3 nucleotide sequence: TGTGCCAGCACCGCGGCCGAGGAGAATCAGCCCCAGCATTTT. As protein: CASTAAEENQPQHF.

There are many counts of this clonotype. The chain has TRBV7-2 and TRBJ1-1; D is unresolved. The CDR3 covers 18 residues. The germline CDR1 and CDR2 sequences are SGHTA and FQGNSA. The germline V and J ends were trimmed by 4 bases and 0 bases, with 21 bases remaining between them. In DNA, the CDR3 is TGTGCCAGCAGCTCCGATCCCCAATTCAGAGTCCTGAACACTGAAGCTTTCTTT. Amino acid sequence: CASSSDPQFRVLNTEAFF.

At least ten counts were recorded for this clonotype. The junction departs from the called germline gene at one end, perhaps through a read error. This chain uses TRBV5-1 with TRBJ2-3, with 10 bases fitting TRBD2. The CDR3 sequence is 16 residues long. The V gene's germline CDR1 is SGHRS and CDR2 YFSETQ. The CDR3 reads CASSSSASGGGDTQYF. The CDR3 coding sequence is TGTGCCAGCAGCTCCTCAGCTAGCGGGGGCGGAGATACGCAGTATTTT.

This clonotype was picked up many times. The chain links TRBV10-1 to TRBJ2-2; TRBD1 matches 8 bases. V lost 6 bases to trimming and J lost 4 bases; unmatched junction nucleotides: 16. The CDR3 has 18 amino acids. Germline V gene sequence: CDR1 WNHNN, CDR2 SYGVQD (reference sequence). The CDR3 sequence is CASSDSTGASSLTGELFF. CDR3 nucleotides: TGCGCCAGCAGCGATTCGACAGGGGCCTCTAGCCTCACCGGGGAGCTGTTTTTT.

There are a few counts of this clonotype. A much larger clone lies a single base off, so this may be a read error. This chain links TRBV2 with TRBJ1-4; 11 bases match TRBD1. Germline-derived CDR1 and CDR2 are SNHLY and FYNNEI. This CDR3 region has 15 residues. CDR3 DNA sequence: TGTGCCAGCAGTGTGGCCGGGACAGGGGGTGAAGAACTGTTTTTT. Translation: CASSVAGTGGEELFF. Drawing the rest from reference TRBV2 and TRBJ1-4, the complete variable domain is EPEVTQTPSHQVTQMGQEVILRCVPISNHLYFYWYRQILGQKVEFLVSFYNNEISEKSEIFDDQFSVERPDGSNFTLKIRSTKLEDSAMYFCASSVAGTGGEELFFGSGTQLSVL.

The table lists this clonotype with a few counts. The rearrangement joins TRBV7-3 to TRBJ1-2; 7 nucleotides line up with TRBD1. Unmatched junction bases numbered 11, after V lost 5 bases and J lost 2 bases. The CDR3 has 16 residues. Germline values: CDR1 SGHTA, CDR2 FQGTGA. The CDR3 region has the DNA TGTGCCAGCAGCACCATTCTAAAGACAGGGAACTATGGCTACACCTTC. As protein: CASSTILKTGNYGYTF.

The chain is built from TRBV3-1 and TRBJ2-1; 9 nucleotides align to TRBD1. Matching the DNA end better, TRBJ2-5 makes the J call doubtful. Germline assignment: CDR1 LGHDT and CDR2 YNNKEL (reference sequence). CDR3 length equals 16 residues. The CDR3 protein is CASSRPGTGSQETQYF. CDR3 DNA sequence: TGTGCCAGCAGCCGTCCCGGGACAGGGTCACAAGAGACCCAGTACTTC.

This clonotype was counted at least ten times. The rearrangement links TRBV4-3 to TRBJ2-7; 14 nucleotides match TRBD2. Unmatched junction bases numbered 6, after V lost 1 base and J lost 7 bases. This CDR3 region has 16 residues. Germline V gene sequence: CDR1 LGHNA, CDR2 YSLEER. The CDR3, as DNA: TGCGCCAGCAGCCAAGTCGGGACTAGCGGGAGAGGTGAGCAGTACTTC. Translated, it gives CASSQVGTSGRGEQYF.

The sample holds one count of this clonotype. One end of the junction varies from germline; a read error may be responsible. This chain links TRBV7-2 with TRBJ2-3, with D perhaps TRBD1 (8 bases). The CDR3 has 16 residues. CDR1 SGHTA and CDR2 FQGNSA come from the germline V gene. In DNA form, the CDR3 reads TGTGCCAGCAGCCAGGGGGCGGGAGCGGGTACAGATACGCGGTATTTT. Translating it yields CASSQGAGAGTDTRYF.

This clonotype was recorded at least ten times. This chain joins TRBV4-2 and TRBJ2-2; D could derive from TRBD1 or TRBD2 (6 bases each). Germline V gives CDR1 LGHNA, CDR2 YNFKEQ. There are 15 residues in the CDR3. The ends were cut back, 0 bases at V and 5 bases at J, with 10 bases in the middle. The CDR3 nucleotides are TGTGCCAGCAGCCAAGAACGGGGGCATACCGGGGAGCTGTTTTTT. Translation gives CASSQERGHTGELFF.

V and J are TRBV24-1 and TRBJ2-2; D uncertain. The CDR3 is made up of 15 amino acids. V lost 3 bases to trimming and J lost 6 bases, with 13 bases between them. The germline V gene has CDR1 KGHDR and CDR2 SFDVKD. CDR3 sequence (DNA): TGTGCCACCAGTGATAATGTCCGGGCGGCCGGGGAGCTGTTTTTT. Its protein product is CATSDNVRAAGELFF.

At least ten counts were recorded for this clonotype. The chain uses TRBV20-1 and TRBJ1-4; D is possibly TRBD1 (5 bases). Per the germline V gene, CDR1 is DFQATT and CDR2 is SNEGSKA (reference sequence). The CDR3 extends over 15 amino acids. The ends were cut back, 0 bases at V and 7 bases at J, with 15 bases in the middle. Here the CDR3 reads CSARDSEGLAEKLFF. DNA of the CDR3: TGCAGTGCTAGAGATAGTGAGGGGTTGGCTGAAAAACTGTTTTTT.

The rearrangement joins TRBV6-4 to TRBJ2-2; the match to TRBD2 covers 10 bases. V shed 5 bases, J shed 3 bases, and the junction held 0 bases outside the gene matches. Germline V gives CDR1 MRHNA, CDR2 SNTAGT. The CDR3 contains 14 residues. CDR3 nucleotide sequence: TGTGCCAGCAGTAGCGGGAGGGACACCGGGGAGCTGTTTTTT. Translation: CASSSGRDTGELFF.

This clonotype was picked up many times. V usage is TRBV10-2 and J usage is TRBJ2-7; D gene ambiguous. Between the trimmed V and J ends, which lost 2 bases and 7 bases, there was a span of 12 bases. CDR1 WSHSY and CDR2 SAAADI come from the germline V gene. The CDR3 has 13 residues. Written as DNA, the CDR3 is TGCGCCAGCAGTGAGAGCAGAGGTTGGGAGCAGTACTTC. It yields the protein CASSESRGWEQYF.

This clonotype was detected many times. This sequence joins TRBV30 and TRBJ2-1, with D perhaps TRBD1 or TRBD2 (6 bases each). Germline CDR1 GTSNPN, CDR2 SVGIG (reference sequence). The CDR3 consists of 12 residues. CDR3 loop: CGTQTGAGEQFF. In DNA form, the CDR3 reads TGTGGAACACAGACGGGGGCGGGTGAGCAGTTCTTC.

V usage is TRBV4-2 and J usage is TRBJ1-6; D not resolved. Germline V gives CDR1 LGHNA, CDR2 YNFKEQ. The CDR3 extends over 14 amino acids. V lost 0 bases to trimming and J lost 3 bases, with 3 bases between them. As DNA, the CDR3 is TGTGCCAGCAGCCAAGATATCTATAATTCACCCCTCCACTTT. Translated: CASSQDIYNSPLHF.

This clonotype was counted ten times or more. The CDR3 DNA follows: TGTGCCAGCAGGCTTGACCTGGGGAACACTGAAGCTTTCTTT. Its translation: CASRLDLGNTEAFF. The J gene is TRBJ1-1, the V gene TRBV2; D is uncertain. Germline-derived CDR1 and CDR2 are SNHLY and FYNNEI. This CDR3 region has 14 residues. The V end lost 6 bases, the J end lost 1 base, and 12 bases lay between the germline ends.

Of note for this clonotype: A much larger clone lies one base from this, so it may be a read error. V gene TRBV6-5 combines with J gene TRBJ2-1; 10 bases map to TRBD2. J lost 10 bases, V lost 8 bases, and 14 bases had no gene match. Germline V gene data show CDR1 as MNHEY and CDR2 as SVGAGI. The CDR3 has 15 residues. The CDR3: CASGLKSGRAGEQFF. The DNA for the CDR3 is TGTGCCAGCGGTTTAAAGAGCGGGAGGGCCGGGGAGCAGTTCTTC.